This T cell receptor beta chain was captured by sequencing in a study of T cell repertoires in cytomegalovirus infection. This CDR3 is 12 amino acids long. With 4 bases removed from V and 7 bases from J, the gap between germline ends came to 8 bases. Germline CDR1 and CDR2: SGHTA and FQGNSA. TCRdb ran MiXCR on the reads and lists one entry per CDR3 protein. This table has 150,000 to 200,000 distinct CDR3 sequences, about 15% appearing once. The sequenced material came from CD8+ T cells from PBMCs. The chain has TRBV7-2 and TRBJ2-1; D is unclear. The clonotype comes from a human donor in good health (CMV status not recorded). Some clones in this sample may be carry-over from other donors' samples. The CDR3 DNA sequence: TGTGCCAGCAGCTCGATCGTGAATGAGCAGTTCTTC. Encoded protein: CASSSIVNEQFF.